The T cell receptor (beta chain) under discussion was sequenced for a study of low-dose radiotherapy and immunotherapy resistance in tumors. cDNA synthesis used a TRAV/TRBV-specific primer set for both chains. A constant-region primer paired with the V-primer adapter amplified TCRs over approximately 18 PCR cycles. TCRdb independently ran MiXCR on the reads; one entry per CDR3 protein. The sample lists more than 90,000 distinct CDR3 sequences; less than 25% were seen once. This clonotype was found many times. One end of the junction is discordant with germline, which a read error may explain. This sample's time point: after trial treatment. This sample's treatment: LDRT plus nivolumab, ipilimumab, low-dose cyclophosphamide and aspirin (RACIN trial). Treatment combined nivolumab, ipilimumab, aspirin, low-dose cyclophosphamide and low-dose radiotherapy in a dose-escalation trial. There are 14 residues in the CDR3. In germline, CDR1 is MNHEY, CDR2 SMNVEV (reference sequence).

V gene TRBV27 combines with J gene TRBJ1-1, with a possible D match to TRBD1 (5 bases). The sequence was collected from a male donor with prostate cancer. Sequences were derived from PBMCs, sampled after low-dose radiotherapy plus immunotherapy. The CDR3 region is CASSSRGANPEAFF. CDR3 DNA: TGTGCCAGCAGCTCAAGGGGCGCGAACCCTGAAGCTTTCTTT.